The 26 T cell receptor beta chains below come from one sample, sequenced in a study of T-cell memory formation after mild COVID-19. TCRdb used MiXCR to reprocess the 5' RACE reads, holding one entry per CDR3 protein. The repertoire holds hundreds of thousands of distinct CDR3 sequences, with under 20% as singletons. Sequenced input: PBMCs or a T cell subset sorted from them (not recorded which). Every receptor here comes from a man between 18 and 35 years old who had mild COVID-19 (a few samples of this study predate the infection). Cell type and time point are not known.

The V and J genes are TRBV7-9 and TRBJ2-1, with TRBD1 identical over 10 bases. Germline CDR1 and CDR2: SEHNR and FQNEAQ (reference sequence). The trim removed 1 base at V and 8 bases at J, leaving 2 bases unmatched. This CDR3 comprises 14 residues. The CDR3 sequence is CASSLVTGGHEQFF. The CDR3 nucleotides are TGTGCCAGCAGCTTAGTGACAGGGGGCCATGAGCAGTTCTTC. Full variable domain (outside the CDR3, taken from reference TRBV7-9 and TRBJ2-1): DTGVSQNPRHKITKRGQNVTFRCDPISEHNRLYWYRQTLGQGPEFLTYFQNEAQLEKSRLLSDRFSAERPKGSFSTLEIQRTEQGDSAMYLCASSLVTGGHEQFFGPGTRLTVL.

The CDR3 protein is CASRPGSYEQYF. In nucleotides, the CDR3 is TGTGCCAGCAGACCGGGTTCCTACGAGCAGTACTTC. This chain joins TRBV12-3 or TRBV12-4 and TRBJ2-7; D is uncertain. The CDR3 is 12 residues long. V lost 6 bases, J lost 1 base, and 7 bases lay in between.

This clonotype was picked up a small number of times. The chain joins TRBV9 to TRBJ2-5, with 9 bases aligning to TRBD2. Germline V CDR1 and CDR2: SGDLS, YYNGEE. The CDR3 consists of 16 residues. Trimming removed 0 bases from V and 5 bases from J; junction bases left unmatched: 8. The CDR3 DNA sequence: TGTGCCAGCAGCGTAGCTACGGGACTAGCCGGGGAGACCCAGTACTTC. Amino acid sequence: CASSVATGLAGETQYF.

This clonotype was counted a few times. The V gene is TRBV2, the J gene TRBJ2-7, with D unclear. Germline V CDR1 and CDR2: SNHLY, FYNNEI. Trimming took 5 bases from V and 4 from J, leaving 12 bases between them. The CDR3 is made up of 13 amino acids. The DNA of the CDR3 is TGTGCCAGCAGTTCCGGGTTGTTGTACGAGCAGTACTTC. It is translated as CASSSGLLYEQYF.

There are a few counts of this clonotype. The chain recombines TRBV6-5 with TRBJ1-5, with D hard to call. Trimming took 0 bases from V and 5 from J, leaving 8 bases between them. In germline, CDR1 is MNHEY, CDR2 SVGAGI. The CDR3 is 14 residues long. The CDR3 DNA reads TGTGCCAGCAGTTACTCGCCAGACTATCAGCCCCAGCATTTT. Translating gives CASSYSPDYQPQHF.

The chain joins TRBV28 to TRBJ1-2; 8 nucleotides align to TRBD1. V dropped 6 bases and J dropped 2; count of bases not matched to a gene: 8. This CDR3 comprises 15 residues. Germline values: CDR1 MDHEN, CDR2 SYDVKM. CDR3 protein: CASSPSDRDNYGYTF. The CDR3 region has the DNA TGTGCCAGCAGCCCATCGGACAGGGACAACTATGGCTACACCTTC.

V is TRBV10-2 and J is TRBJ1-2, with 9 bases that match TRBD1. In germline, CDR1 is WSHSY, CDR2 SAAADI. The length of the CDR3 is 16 residues. J lost 6 bases, V lost 2 bases, and 10 bases had no gene match. The CDR3 nucleotides read TGCGCCAGCAGTGAGCCGACCGGGACAGGGACACATGGCTACACCTTC. Residues: CASSEPTGTGTHGYTF.

There are a few counts of this clonotype. V is TRBV18 and J is TRBJ2-7; 8 bases are shared with TRBD2. Germline CDR1 reads KGHSH; CDR2 reads LQKENI. This CDR3 spans 16 amino acids. Losses at the gene ends were 0 bases for V and 7 bases for J; bases not matched to a gene: 11. CDR3 sequence: CASSPPGAGGAGEQYV. CDR3 bases: TGTGCCAGCTCACCACCGGGCGCCGGGGGGGCCGGAGAGCAGTACGTC.

The chain is built from TRBV12-5 and TRBJ2-7; no firm D call. The CDR3 spans 11 residues. Trimming took 3 bases from V and 3 from J, leaving 3 bases between them. Per germline, CDR1 LGHNT and CDR2 FRNRAP. The CDR3 DNA sequence: TGTGCTAGTGGTTTACACTACGAGCAGTACTTC. Translation: CASGLHYEQYF.

The chain has TRBV3-1 and TRBJ2-3, with TRBD1 identical over 7 bases. The germline V gene has CDR1 LGHDT and CDR2 YNNKEL (reference sequence). The ends lost 4 bases at V and 2 bases at J; junction bases unmatched: 6. CDR3 length: 15 amino acids. The CDR3 region is CASSPSGTVTDTQYF. The CDR3 nucleotides read TGTGCCAGCAGCCCCTCCGGGACAGTCACAGATACGCAGTATTTT.

The chain employs TRBV20-1 and TRBJ2-5; either TRBD1 or TRBD2 may fit D (6 bases each). The CDR3 covers 14 residues. V was clipped by 5 bases and J by 3 bases, with 16 bases between them. The germline gives CDR1 DFQATT, CDR2 SNEGSKA (reference sequence). The CDR3, as DNA: TGCAGTGCTTGGTCCACGGGGGCGGAAGAGACCCAGTACTTC. This gives the protein CSAWSTGAEETQYF.

The rearrangement joins TRBV3-1 to TRBJ2-4, with D perhaps matching TRBD1 (5 bases). The CDR3 spans 13 residues. Germline CDR1 and CDR2: LGHDT and YNNKEL (reference sequence). The ends were cut back, 0 bases at V and 7 bases at J, with 7 bases in the middle. CDR3 amino acids: CASSQDSGNIQYF. CDR3 DNA: TGTGCCAGCAGCCAAGATTCAGGGAACATTCAGTACTTC.

V and J are TRBV6-6 and TRBJ1-5, with a weak D call TRBD1 (5 bases). The CDR3 contains 12 residues. The germline CDR1 and CDR2 sequences are MNHNY and SVGAGI (reference sequence). The V end lost 5 bases, the J end lost 8 bases, and 10 bases lay between the germline ends. CDR3: CASSRDAEPQHF. The CDR3 DNA sequence: TGTGCCAGCAGTCGGGACGCCGAGCCCCAGCATTTT.

The chain employs TRBV7-3 and TRBJ2-7, with D possibly being TRBD1 or TRBD2 (6 bases each). V was shortened by 5 bases and J by 3 bases, with 14 bases between the two germline ends. The germline gives CDR1 SGHTA, CDR2 FQGTGA. CDR3 length: 14 amino acids. The CDR3 DNA follows: TGTGCCAGCAGCCGTGAGGGGGGACTCTACGAGCAGTACTTC. Encoded protein: CASSREGGLYEQYF. Together with reference TRBV7-3 and TRBJ2-7, the CDR3 gives the full variable domain: GAGVSQTPSNKVTEKGKYVELRCDPISGHTALYWYRQSLGQGPEFLIYFQGTGAADDSGLPNDRFFAVRPEGSVSTLKIQRTERGDSAVYLCASSREGGLYEQYFGPGTRLTVT.

The chain combines TRBV12-3 or TRBV12-4 with TRBJ1-5; D might be TRBD1 (6 bases). The germline V and J ends were trimmed by 6 bases and 5 bases, with 14 bases remaining between them. CDR3 length: 14 amino acids. In DNA, the CDR3 is TGTGCCAGCAGCGACTCCCGGGGGCATCAGCCCCAGCATTTT. As protein: CASSDSRGHQPQHF.

This clonotype has a count of ten or more. The chain recombines TRBV7-2 with TRBJ2-3, with D possibly matching TRBD2 (7 bases). CDR1 is SGHTA and CDR2 is FQGNSA in the germline V gene. CDR3 length: 14 amino acids. Trimming cost V 1 base and J 8 bases, with 13 bases left between them. CDR3 DNA sequence: TGTGCCAGCAGCTTAGAACAGGGAGGGGGTACGCAGTATTTT. This translates into CASSLEQGGGTQYF.

The chain recombines TRBV7-2 with TRBJ2-1; D is ambiguous. The CDR3 sequence is 13 residues long. Trimming pared 1 base from V and 10 bases from J, leaving 11 bases between. In germline, CDR1 is SGHTA, CDR2 FQGNSA. The CDR3 coding sequence is TGTGCCAGCAGCTTAGGCCCCCAAAGGGAGCAGTTCTTC. It specifies CASSLGPQREQFF.

This clonotype was detected many times. V is TRBV6-1 and J is TRBJ2-1; 10 nucleotides match TRBD2. This CDR3 region has 14 residues. Trimming took 6 bases from V and 6 from J; bases not matched to a gene: 5. Germline V gene lookup returns CDR1 MNHNS and CDR2 SASEGT. CDR3 sequence reads: CASRSGGDSNEQFF. CDR3 DNA: TGTGCCAGCAGGAGCGGGGGGGACAGCAATGAGCAGTTCTTC.

Only a few counts were recorded for this clonotype. This rearrangement joins TRBV4-1 to TRBJ2-3; 9 bases are shared with TRBD1. This CDR3 has 19 amino acids. Germline V CDR1 and CDR2: MGHRA, YSYEKL. Losses at the gene ends were 3 bases for V and 1 base for J; bases not matched to a gene: 14. The CDR3 sequence is CASSQQTGGGLVGTDTQYF. CDR3 in DNA: TGCGCCAGCAGCCAGCAAACAGGGGGCGGACTAGTTGGCACAGATACGCAGTATTTT.

This clonotype was seen at least ten times. The chain is built from TRBV4-1 and TRBJ2-3, with D tentatively TRBD1 (8 bases). The CDR3 totals 15 residues. Trimming removed 6 bases from V and 5 bases from J, with 18 bases in between. Germline V CDR1 and CDR2: MGHRA, YSYEKL. For the CDR3, the DNA is TGCGCCAGCAGTTCCGACAGGGGAGGGATAGATACGCAGTATTTT. This encodes CASSSDRGGIDTQYF.

This clonotype was detected only a few times. The chain carries TRBV15 and TRBJ2-2; 10 nucleotides align to TRBD1. CDR3 length: 14 amino acids. In germline, CDR1 is LNHNV, CDR2 YYDKDF (reference sequence). Losses at the gene ends were 11 bases for V and 4 bases for J; bases not matched to a gene: 7. The CDR3 sequence is CALSRDRGTGELFF. The CDR3 DNA follows: TGTGCCTTAAGCCGGGACAGGGGCACCGGGGAGCTGTTTTTT. The entire variable domain, with the rest obtained from reference TRBV15 and TRBJ2-2, is as follows: DAMVIQNPRYQVTQFGKPVTLSCSQTLNHNVMYWYQQKSSQAPKLLFHYYDKDFNNEADTPDNFQSRRPNTSFCFLDIRSPGLGDTAMYLCALSRDRGTGELFFGEGSRLTVL.

This clonotype showed up just a few times. The chain couples TRBV5-1 to TRBJ2-5; a weak D match, TRBD1 (7 bases). CDR1 is SGHRS and CDR2 is YFSETQ in the germline V gene. V shed 0 bases and J shed 3 bases, with 12 bases lying between them. The CDR3 has 15 residues. The CDR3 nucleotides read TGCGCCAGCAGCTTGGTCGTCAGGGGGGAAGAGACCCAGTACTTC. Protein: CASSLVVRGEETQYF. Filled out from reference TRBV5-1 and TRBJ2-5, the complete variable domain reads KAGVTQTPRYLIKTRGQQVTLSCSPISGHRSVSWYQQTPGQGLQFLFEYFSETQRNKGNFPGRFSGRQFSNSRSEMNVSTLELGDSALYLCASSLVVRGEETQYFGPGTRLLVL.

The sample holds one count of this clonotype. V and J are TRBV7-3 and TRBJ2-2; 14 bases line up with TRBD2. The CDR3 has 17 amino acids. Germline assignment: CDR1 SGHTA and CDR2 FQGTGA. The J segment lost 3 bases and the V segment lost 3 bases, leaving 3 bases of the junction unmatched. The CDR3 spells CASSLGLAGAHTGELFF. For the CDR3, the DNA is TGTGCCAGCAGCTTGGGACTAGCGGGGGCTCACACCGGGGAGCTGTTTTTT.

This clonotype was seen only a few times. CDR3 sequence: CASSQGAGVIPYEQYF. For the CDR3, the DNA is TGTGCCAGCAGCCAAGGGGCGGGAGTAATCCCCTACGAGCAGTACTTC. The chain employs TRBV3-1 and TRBJ2-7, with TRBD2 matching 7 bases. This CDR3 region has 16 residues. V gave up 1 base and J gave up 2 bases; unmatched junction bases: 8. In germline, CDR1 is LGHDT, CDR2 YNNKEL (reference sequence).

Notes on this clonotype: Mismatch with germline at one junction end may stem from a read error. The gene calls are TRBV20-1 and TRBJ2-3; TRBD2 aligns across 10 bases. Germline CDR1 DFQATT, CDR2 SNEGSKA (reference sequence). The CDR3 loop spans 15 amino acids. The CDR3 sequence: CSARAGGASTDTQYF. In DNA, the CDR3 is TGCAGTGCCAGAGCGGGGGGGGCAAGCACAGATACGCAGTATTTT.

In its sample, this clonotype was seen a few times. The chain joins TRBV5-1 to TRBJ2-2, with no clear D. This CDR3 spans 12 amino acids. V was shortened by 2 bases and J by 8 bases, with 7 bases between the two germline ends. Germline values: CDR1 SGHRS, CDR2 YFSETQ. The CDR3 is CASSLPQGELFF. DNA for the CDR3: TGCGCCAGCAGCTTACCCCAGGGGGAGCTGTTTTTT.